These T cell receptor beta chains were read from a single sample in a study of blood T cell repertoires in COVID-19. Profiled with immunoSEQ multiplex PCR; TCRdb holds only in-frame clones, not every one. The sample contains 95,000 to 100,000 clones, around 84% of which appear only once. What was sequenced was peripheral blood. These TCRs come from a woman in her seventies with active or convalescent COVID-19. The CDR3 runs from the conserved cysteine through the conserved F or W. The D gene is left open where the match is weak.

v_call	j_call	d_call	cdr3_aa
TRBV2	TRBJ1-5	TRBD1	CASSEQGAQPQHF
TRBV14	TRBJ2-3	-	CASSPPRGTNSQDTQYF
TRBV18	TRBJ1-2	-	CASSPIRGENGYTF
TRBV5-6	TRBJ1-6	-	CASGPSRNGRHSPLHF
TRBV20-1	TRBJ2-1	TRBD2	CSASVLAGVYNEQFF
TRBV5-6	TRBJ1-6	-	CASSLGSSYNSPLHF
TRBV24-1	TRBJ2-3	-	CATRGSNTDTQYF
TRBV6-1	TRBJ2-7	-	CASSEGYGDSSYEQYF
TRBV9	TRBJ2-2	-	CASSVGNRNTGELFF
TRBV7-2	TRBJ2-7	TRBD1	CASSSRRSDRGPSYEQYF
TRBV2	TRBJ2-7	-	CAAHKTEGASEQYF
TRBV5-1	TRBJ1-2	TRBD1	CASSSVTGTENYGYTF
TRBV7-9	TRBJ2-5	-	CASSFFRGTETQYF
TRBV5-4	TRBJ1-2	-	CASSYREGYGYTF
TRBV3-1/TRBV3-2	TRBJ2-5	TRBD2	CASSWEGAETQYF
TRBV29-1	TRBJ1-1	TRBD1	CSVGQGDTEAFF
TRBV11-2	TRBJ2-5	-	CASSAKETQYF
TRBV12-3/TRBV12-4	TRBJ2-7	-	CASSVPRGEQYF
TRBV9	TRBJ2-1	-	CASSVPLATSDEQFF
TRBV6-5	TRBJ2-2	TRBD1	CASRRGQTIGELFF
TRBV12-5	TRBJ1-1	-	CASGDDIYTEAFF
TRBV10-3	TRBJ1-3	-	CAISGGTSGNTIYF
TRBV19	TRBJ2-1	TRBD2	CASTATSAFYNEQFF
TRBV3-1/TRBV3-2	TRBJ1-5	-	CASSQGSAGAVSPQHF
TRBV28	TRBJ2-7	-	CASSLAGITYEQYF
TRBV7-8	TRBJ1-6	TRBD1	CASNIGTGKNSPLHF
TRBV5-4	TRBJ1-6	-	CASSPTPDRLYNSPLHF
TRBV7-9	TRBJ2-2	-	CASSLTGYTGELFF
TRBV5-1	TRBJ1-2	TRBD1	CASSRGTGTNYGYTF
TRBV9	TRBJ1-1	-	CASSVSGEDPMNTEAFF
TRBV28	TRBJ2-6	-	CASSFSLLPGANVLTF
TRBV24-1	TRBJ1-1	-	CATSDFGRGGTEAFF
TRBV5-6	TRBJ2-4	-	CASSKLTGSLAKNIQYF
TRBV6-5	TRBJ2-4	-	CASSYSQGYIQYF
TRBV7-9	TRBJ1-1	-	CASSLYMGLEAFF
TRBV6-8	TRBJ2-1	-	CASGPYNEQFF
TRBV5-1	TRBJ2-2	-	CASSLGGTGELFF
TRBV4-3	TRBJ2-1	TRBD2	CASSRGTASGINEQFF
TRBV16	TRBJ1-1	TRBD1	CASRGQGARTEAFF
TRBV6-5	TRBJ2-2	-	CASSYNNRGTGELFF